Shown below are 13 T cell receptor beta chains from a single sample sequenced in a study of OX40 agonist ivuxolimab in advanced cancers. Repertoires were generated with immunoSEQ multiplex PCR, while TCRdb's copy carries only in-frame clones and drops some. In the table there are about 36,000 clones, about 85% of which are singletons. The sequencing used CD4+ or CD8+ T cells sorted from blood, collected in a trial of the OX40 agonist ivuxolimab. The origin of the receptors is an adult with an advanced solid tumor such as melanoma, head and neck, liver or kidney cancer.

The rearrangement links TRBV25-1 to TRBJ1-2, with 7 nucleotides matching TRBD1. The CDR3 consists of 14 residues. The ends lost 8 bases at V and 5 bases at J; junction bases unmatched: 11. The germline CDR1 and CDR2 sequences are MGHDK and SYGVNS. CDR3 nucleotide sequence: TGTGCCAGCGGGGATTCGGGGACAGTTTATGGCTACACCTTC. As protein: CASGDSGTVYGYTF.

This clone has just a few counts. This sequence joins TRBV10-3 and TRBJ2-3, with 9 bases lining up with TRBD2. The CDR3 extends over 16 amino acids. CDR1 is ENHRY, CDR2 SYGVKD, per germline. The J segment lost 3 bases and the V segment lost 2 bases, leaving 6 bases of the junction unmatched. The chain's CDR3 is CAISESAGGMTDTQYF. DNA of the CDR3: TGTGCCATCAGTGAGAGTGCGGGGGGGATGACAGATACGCAGTATTTT.

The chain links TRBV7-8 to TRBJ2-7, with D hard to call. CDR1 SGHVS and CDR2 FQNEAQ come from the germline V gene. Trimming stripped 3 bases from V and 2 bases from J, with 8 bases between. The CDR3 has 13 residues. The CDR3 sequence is CASSFNTAYEQYF. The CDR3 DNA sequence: TGTGCCAGCAGCTTTAATACCGCCTACGAGCAGTACTTC.

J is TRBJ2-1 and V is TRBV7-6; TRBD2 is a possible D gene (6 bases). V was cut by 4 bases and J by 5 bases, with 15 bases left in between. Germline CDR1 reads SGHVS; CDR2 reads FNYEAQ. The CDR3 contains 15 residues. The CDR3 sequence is CASSYQAGHNNEQFF. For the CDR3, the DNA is TGTGCCAGCAGCTACCAGGCGGGGCACAACAATGAGCAGTTCTTC. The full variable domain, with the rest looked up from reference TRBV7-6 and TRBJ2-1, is GAGVSQSPRYKVTKRGQDVALRCDPISGHVSLYWYRQALGQGPEFLTYFNYEAQQDKSGLPNDRFSAERPEGSISTLTIQRTEQRDSAMYRCASSYQAGHNNEQFFGPGTRLTVL.

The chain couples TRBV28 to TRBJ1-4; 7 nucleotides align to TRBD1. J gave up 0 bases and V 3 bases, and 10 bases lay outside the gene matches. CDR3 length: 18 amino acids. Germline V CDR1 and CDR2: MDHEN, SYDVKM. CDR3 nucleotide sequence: TGTGCCAGCAGTTTGACAGGGACTCCTCCTACAACTAATGAAAAACTGTTTTTT. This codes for CASSLTGTPPTTNEKLFF. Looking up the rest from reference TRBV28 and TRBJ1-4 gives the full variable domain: DVKVTQSSRYLVKRTGEKVFLECVQDMDHENMFWYRQDPGLGLRLIYFSYDVKMKEKGDIPEGYSVSREKKERFSLILESASTNQTSMYLCASSLTGTPPTTNEKLFFGSGTQLSVL.

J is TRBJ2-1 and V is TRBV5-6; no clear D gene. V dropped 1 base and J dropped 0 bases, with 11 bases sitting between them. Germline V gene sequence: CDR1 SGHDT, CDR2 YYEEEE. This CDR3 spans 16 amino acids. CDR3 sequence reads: CASSLFTGSSYNEQFF. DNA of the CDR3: TGTGCCAGCAGCTTGTTTACGGGTAGCTCCTACAATGAGCAGTTCTTC.

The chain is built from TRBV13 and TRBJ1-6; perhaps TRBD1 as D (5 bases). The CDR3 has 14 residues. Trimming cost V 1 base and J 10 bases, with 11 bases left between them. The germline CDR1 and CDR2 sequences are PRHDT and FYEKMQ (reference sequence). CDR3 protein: CASSLVGTRSPLHF. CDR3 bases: TGTGCCAGCAGCTTAGTGGGGACTAGGTCACCCCTCCACTTT.

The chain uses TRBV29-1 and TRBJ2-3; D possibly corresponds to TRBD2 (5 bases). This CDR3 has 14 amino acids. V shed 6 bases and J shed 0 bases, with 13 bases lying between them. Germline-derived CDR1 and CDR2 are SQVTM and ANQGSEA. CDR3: CSVLPGSSTDTQYF. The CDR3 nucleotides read TGCAGCGTACTCCCGGGATCTAGCACAGATACGCAGTATTTT.

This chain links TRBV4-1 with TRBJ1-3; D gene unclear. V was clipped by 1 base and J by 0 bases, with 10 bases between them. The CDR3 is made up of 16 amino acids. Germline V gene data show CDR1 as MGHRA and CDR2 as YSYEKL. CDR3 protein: CASSQVDLSSGNTIYF. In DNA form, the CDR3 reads TGCGCCAGCAGCCAAGTCGATTTAAGCTCTGGAAACACCATATATTTT.

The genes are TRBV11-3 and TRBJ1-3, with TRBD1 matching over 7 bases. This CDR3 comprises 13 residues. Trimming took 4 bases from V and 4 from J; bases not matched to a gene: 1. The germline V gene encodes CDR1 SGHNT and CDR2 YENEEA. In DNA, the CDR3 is TGTGCCAGCAGCTCGGGACAGGGAAACACCATATATTTT. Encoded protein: CASSSGQGNTIYF.

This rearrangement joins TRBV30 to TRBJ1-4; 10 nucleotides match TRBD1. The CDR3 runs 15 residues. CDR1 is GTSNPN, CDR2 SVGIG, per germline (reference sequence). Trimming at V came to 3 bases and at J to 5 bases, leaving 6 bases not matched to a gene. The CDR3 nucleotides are TGTGCCTGGAGGGACAGGGGGAGAGGGAATGAAAAACTGTTTTTT. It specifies CAWRDRGRGNEKLFF.

The CDR3 loop reads CASSDLPGGNSPLHF. The DNA of the CDR3 is TGTGCCAGCAGCGACCTACCAGGGGGTAATTCACCCCTCCACTTT. This chain joins TRBV6-1 and TRBJ1-6, with 7 bases aligning to TRBD1. The germline V gene has CDR1 MNHNS and CDR2 SASEGT. This CDR3 contains 15 residues. Trimming removed 6 bases from V and 6 bases from J; junction bases left unmatched: 8.

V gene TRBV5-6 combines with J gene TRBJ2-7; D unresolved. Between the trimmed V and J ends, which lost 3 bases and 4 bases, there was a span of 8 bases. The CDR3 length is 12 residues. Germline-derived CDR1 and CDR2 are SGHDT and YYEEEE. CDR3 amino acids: CASSSQRYEQYF. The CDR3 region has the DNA TGTGCCAGCAGCTCCCAGAGGTACGAGCAGTACTTC.